The next 16 T cell receptor beta chains were all read from a single sample in a study of blood T cell repertoires in COVID-19. Assay: immunoSEQ multiplex PCR; the TCRdb copy retains only in-frame clones and omits some. This sample has some 80,000 clones, with roughly 85% found just once. Material for sequencing was peripheral blood. These receptors were collected from a man aged 60 to 75 with COVID-19, enrolled during active disease.

V gene TRBV7-6 combines with J gene TRBJ1-1, with D possibly being TRBD1 (5 bases). V was shortened by 5 bases and J by 11 bases, with 18 bases between the two germline ends. The CDR3 length is 13 residues. Germline V lookup: CDR1 SGHVS, CDR2 FNYEAQ. CDR3 in DNA: TGTGCCAGCAGCATCCGACAGCGGGTGGTCGCTTTCTTT. Its translation is CASSIRQRVVAFF.

J is TRBJ2-5 and V is TRBV6-5; TRBD2 might be the D (5 bases). CDR1 is MNHEY and CDR2 is SVGAGI in the germline V gene. V lost 2 bases and J 1 base, leaving 8 bases between the germline ends. There are 14 residues in the CDR3. The CDR3 nucleotides are TGTGCCAGCAGTTACGAGGGCAGCCAAGAGACCCAGTACTTC. This gives the protein CASSYEGSQETQYF.

This chain joins TRBV2 and TRBJ1-5, with D possibly being TRBD1 (6 bases). V was pared by 7 bases and J by 0 bases, with 19 bases between. Germline V gene sequence: CDR1 SNHLY, CDR2 FYNNEI. This CDR3 region has 17 residues. The CDR3 spells CASIDARDINSNQPQHF. Here the CDR3 DNA reads TGTGCCAGCATAGATGCTCGGGACATCAATAGCAATCAGCCCCAGCATTTT.

This chain uses TRBV2 with TRBJ2-1; 7 bases fit TRBD1. This CDR3 region has 16 residues. With 5 bases clipped from V and 3 bases from J, the junction kept 10 bases outside the gene matches. Germline V gene lookup returns CDR1 SNHLY and CDR2 FYNNEI. The CDR3 nucleotides are TGTGCCAGCAGTTTCAGGTCATCAGGGGGCTACAATGAGCAGTTCTTC. Amino acid sequence: CASSFRSSGGYNEQFF. Supplemented by reference TRBV2 and TRBJ2-1, the full variable domain reads EPEVTQTPSHQVTQMGQEVILRCVPISNHLYFYWYRQILGQKVEFLVSFYNNEISEKSEIFDDQFSVERPDGSNFTLKIRSTKLEDSAMYFCASSFRSSGGYNEQFFGPGTRLTVL.

This clone showed up just once. This chain links TRBV5-1 with TRBJ1-6; D unresolved. V dropped 0 bases and J dropped 8 bases, with 12 bases sitting between them. This CDR3 contains 15 residues. Germline-derived CDR1 and CDR2 are SGHRS and YFSETQ. The DNA of the CDR3 is TGCGCCAGCAGCTTGGGCACCGAGAGCCATTCACCCCTCCACTTT. Protein sequence: CASSLGTESHSPLHF.

The chain has TRBV5-1 and TRBJ2-3; no definite D call. Between the trimmed V and J ends, which lost 4 bases and 4 bases, there was a span of 7 bases. Per the germline V gene, CDR1 is SGHRS and CDR2 is YFSETQ. The CDR3 sequence is 12 residues long. This CDR3 is CASSRRADTQYF. The CDR3 nucleotides are TGCGCCAGCAGCCGCCGGGCAGATACGCAGTATTTT.

V and J are TRBV5-1 and TRBJ2-7; D is possibly TRBD2 (5 bases). The CDR3 loop spans 12 amino acids. The V and J ends lost 0 bases and 5 bases respectively, with 6 bases between them. CDR1 SGHRS and CDR2 YFSETQ come from the germline V gene. The CDR3 sequence: CASSLAGDEQYF. CDR3 bases: TGCGCCAGCAGCTTGGCCGGGGACGAGCAGTACTTC. Complete variable domain (other parts from reference TRBV5-1 and TRBJ2-7): KAGVTQTPRYLIKTRGQQVTLSCSPISGHRSVSWYQQTPGQGLQFLFEYFSETQRNKGNFPGRFSGRQFSNSRSEMNVSTLELGDSALYLCASSLAGDEQYFGPGTRLTVT.

The chain couples TRBV5-7 to TRBJ1-2; D is perhaps TRBD1 (5 bases). TRBV5-7 counts as an open reading frame of uncertain function. V lost 0 bases to trimming and J lost 7 bases, with 16 bases between them. The CDR3 spans 15 residues. The CDR3 sequence: CASSLVCSGRIGYTF. The CDR3 DNA sequence: TGTGCCAGCAGCTTGGTGTGTTCAGGGCGGATTGGCTACACCTTC.

J is TRBJ1-1 and V is TRBV5-1, with TRBD1 as a possible D gene (6 bases). The CDR3 has 16 amino acids. Germline V gene lookup returns CDR1 SGHRS and CDR2 YFSETQ. Trimming stripped 5 bases from V and 0 bases from J, with 17 bases between. The CDR3 sequence is CASRRGGLGMNTEAFF. For the CDR3, the DNA is TGCGCCAGCAGACGAGGGGGATTAGGGATGAACACTGAAGCTTTCTTT.

The rearrangement links TRBV24-1 to TRBJ1-2; D not resolved. The CDR3 is 13 amino acids. V shed 3 bases and J shed 5 bases, with 9 bases lying between them. Germline V gene data show CDR1 as KGHDR and CDR2 as SFDVKD. CDR3 sequence: CATSDGHWYGYTF. In nucleotides, the CDR3 is TGTGCCACCAGTGATGGGCACTGGTATGGCTACACCTTC.

This clone occurred once. V usage is TRBV10-1 and J usage is TRBJ2-3; TRBD2 aligns across 8 bases. The CDR3 is 15 residues long. V dropped 3 bases and J dropped 2; count of bases not matched to a gene: 4. CDR1 is WNHNN, CDR2 SYGVQD, per germline (reference sequence). The CDR3 nucleotides are TGCGCCAGCAGTGATCAGCGGGAGAACACAGATACGCAGTATTTT. Its translation: CASSDQRENTDTQYF.

J is TRBJ2-5 and V is TRBV18, with TRBD2 as a possible D gene (5 bases). Germline lookup yields CDR1 KGHSH and CDR2 LQKENI. V was clipped by 3 bases and J by 4 bases, with 12 bases between them. CDR3 size: 14 residues. The CDR3 loop is CASSPAEGLETQYF. In DNA form, the CDR3 reads TGTGCCAGCTCACCCGCCGAGGGCCTAGAGACCCAGTACTTC.

The genes are TRBV2 and TRBJ1-5, with D maybe TRBD1 (6 bases). In germline, CDR1 is SNHLY, CDR2 FYNNEI. The length of the CDR3 is 14 residues. Trimming cost V 6 bases and J 2 bases, with 11 bases left between them. CDR3 sequence (DNA): TGTGCCAGCAGCTTACGGACAGGCAATCAGCCCCAGCATTTT. It specifies CASSLRTGNQPQHF.

V and J are TRBV6-5 and TRBJ1-3; D remains unclear. The CDR3 has 14 amino acids. V dropped 6 bases and J dropped 0 bases, with 9 bases sitting between them. Germline CDR1 and CDR2: MNHEY and SVGAGI. The CDR3 DNA sequence: TGTGCCAGCAGGCCCGGAGGCTCTGGAAACACCATATATTTT. Residues: CASRPGGSGNTIYF.

The rearrangement links TRBV5-1 to TRBJ1-4; D is ambiguous. The CDR3 spans 17 residues. Trimming stripped 0 bases from V and 5 bases from J, with 17 bases between. Germline loops: CDR1 SGHRS, CDR2 YFSETQ. CDR3 loop: CASSLARGATGNEKLFF. In DNA form, the CDR3 reads TGCGCCAGCAGCTTGGCCCGGGGAGCGACGGGGAATGAAAAACTGTTTTTT.

This chain uses TRBV18 with TRBJ1-1; 7 bases fit TRBD1. The CDR3 consists of 15 residues. Germline CDR1 is KGHSH and CDR2 is LQKENI. With 3 bases clipped from V and 5 bases from J, the junction kept 9 bases outside the gene matches. CDR3 in DNA: TGTGCCAGCTCACCCTTCGGACAGGAAGGTACTGAAGCTTTCTTT. Protein: CASSPFGQEGTEAFF.